Listed below are T cell receptor beta chains from one sample, sequenced in a study of blood T cells in healthy people across ages. TCRdb passed the 5' RACE reads through MiXCR, listing each CDR3 protein once. The sample gives about 800,000 distinct CDR3 sequences, around 25% of which show up once; approximately 3.7% is in the top ten. These sequences were also reported in another study, on T cells of mothers and their children.

The source material was blood. The origin of the receptors is a boy aged 5-17 years in good health. Each CDR3 is given with its conserved first and last residue. Each record gives: J gene, D gene, clone size, V gene, CDR3 protein, CDR3 DNA. A D gene is named only where the DNA matches it firmly. Clone size is not always given. Where it is, it says once, few, many or a class for expanded clones.

TRBJ1-3	.	.	TRBV4-1	CASSQDRRGTGNTIYF	TGCGCCAGCAGCCAAGATAGGCGGGGCACTGGAAACACCATATATTTT
TRBJ1-6	.	.	TRBV28	CASSLGDSGPPLHF	TGTGCCAGCAGTTTAGGAGACAGCGGCCCACCCCTCCACTTT
TRBJ2-5	.	few	TRBV6-5	CASSYTQSNRAGETQYF	TGTGCCAGCAGTTACACCCAGTCCAACAGGGCAGGGGAGACCCAGTACTTC
TRBJ2-2	.	.	TRBV7-2	CASSHANTGELFF	TGTGCCAGCAGCCACGCGAACACCGGGGAGCTGTTTTTT
TRBJ2-7	TRBD1	few	TRBV10-3	CAIRGQGNSYEQYF	TGTGCCATCAGGGGACAGGGGAATTCCTACGAGCAGTACTTC
TRBJ2-3	.	.	TRBV29-1	CSVEDWAQIADTQYF	TGCAGCGTTGAAGATTGGGCGCAGATCGCAGATACGCAGTATTTT
TRBJ2-7	.	few	TRBV28	CASSLFGTLSHEQYF	TGTGCCAGCAGTTTATTCGGGACCCTTAGCCACGAGCAGTACTTC
TRBJ2-4	TRBD1	few	TRBV29-1	CSVRGQGQGAKNIQYF	TGCAGCGTGAGAGGACAGGGCCAGGGGGCCAAAAACATTCAGTACTTC
TRBJ2-7	.	.	TRBV6-2/TRBV6-3	CASSYSISGGSYEQYF	TGTGCCAGCAGTTACTCGATTTCAGGAGGTTCCTACGAGCAGTACTTC
TRBJ1-1	.	few	TRBV7-9	CASSPPEIGIDTEAFF	TGTGCCAGCAGCCCCCCGGAGATAGGGATCGACACTGAAGCTTTCTTT
TRBJ1-5	.	.	TRBV12-3/TRBV12-4	CASTLDSNQPQHF	TGTGCCAGCACCCTCGATAGCAATCAGCCCCAGCATTTT
TRBJ2-1	.	.	TRBV7-2	CASSRGQRIYNEQFF	TGTGCCAGCAGCAGAGGACAGCGCATCTACAATGAGCAGTTCTTC
TRBJ2-7	TRBD1	.	TRBV6-5	CASSQQGSYEQYF	TGTGCCAGCAGTCAACAGGGGAGCTACGAGCAGTACTTC
TRBJ2-1	.	few	TRBV6-7	CASSLLADNEQFF	TGTGCCAGCAGTCTACTAGCCGACAATGAGCAGTTCTTC
TRBJ1-6	.	.	TRBV6-5	CASSSGTGQVNSPLHF	TGTGCCAGCAGTTCCGGGACGGGACAAGTTAATTCACCCCTCCACTTT
TRBJ2-2	.	few	TRBV7-9	CASSLPLTGPSLNTGELFF	TGTGCCAGCAGCTTACCCCTAACAGGGCCGTCCTTAAACACCGGGGAGCTGTTTTTT
TRBJ1-2	TRBD1	once	TRBV27	CASRPGTGTYGYTF	TGTGCCAGCAGACCCGGGACAGGAACCTATGGCTACACCTTC
TRBJ2-1	.	few	TRBV7-8	CASSLEEVYNEQFF	TGTGCCAGCAGCTTAGAAGAGGTTTACAATGAGCAGTTCTTC
TRBJ2-5	.	.	TRBV29-1	CSVEGLSQETQYF	TGCAGCGTTGAGGGACTGTCCCAAGAGACCCAGTACTTC
TRBJ1-1	TRBD1	few	TRBV28	CASSRGGGNTEAFF	TGTGCCAGCAGTAGAGGGGGCGGGAACACTGAAGCTTTCTTT
TRBJ2-1	.	.	TRBV7-2	CASSFVGLAPGEQFF	TGTGCCAGCAGCTTTGTTGGGCTAGCCCCCGGTGAGCAGTTCTTC
TRBJ2-5	.	.	TRBV27	CAAGGETQYF	TGTGCCGCCGGAGGGGAGACCCAGTACTTC